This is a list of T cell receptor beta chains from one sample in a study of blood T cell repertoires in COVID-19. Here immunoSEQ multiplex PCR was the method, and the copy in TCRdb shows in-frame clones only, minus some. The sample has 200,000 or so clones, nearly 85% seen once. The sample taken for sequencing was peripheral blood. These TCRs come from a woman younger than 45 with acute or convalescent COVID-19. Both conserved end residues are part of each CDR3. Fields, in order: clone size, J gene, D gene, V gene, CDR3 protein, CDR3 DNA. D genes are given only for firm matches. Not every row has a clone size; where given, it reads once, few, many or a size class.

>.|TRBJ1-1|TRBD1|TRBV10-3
CAISLRRGDRNTEAFF
TGTGCCATCAGTTTACGAAGGGGGGACAGGAACACTGAAGCTTTCTTT
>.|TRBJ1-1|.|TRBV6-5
CASRVQFMNTEAFF
TGTGCCAGCAGGGTACAGTTCATGAACACTGAAGCTTTCTTT
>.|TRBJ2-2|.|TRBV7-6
CASSASGVAGELFF
TGTGCCAGCAGCGCCTCAGGGGTCGCCGGGGAGCTGTTTTTT
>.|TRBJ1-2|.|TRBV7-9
CASDPPEQIYYGYTF
TGTGCCAGCGATCCCCCGGAGCAGATCTACTATGGCTACACCTTC
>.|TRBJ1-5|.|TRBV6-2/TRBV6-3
CASSLRLGQYSNQPQHF
TGTGCCAGCAGTCTTCGACTTGGACAGTATAGCAATCAGCCCCAGCATTTT
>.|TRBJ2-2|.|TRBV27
CASSQLSGANTGELFF
TGTGCCAGCAGTCAACTAAGCGGTGCGAACACCGGGGAGCTGTTTTTT
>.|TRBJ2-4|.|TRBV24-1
CATSETGKSGIQYF
TGTGCCACCAGTGAAACAGGGAAAAGCGGCATTCAGTACTTC
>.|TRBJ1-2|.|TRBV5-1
CASSFDSRAYYGYTF
TGCGCCAGCAGCTTCGACAGCCGGGCTTACTATGGCTACACCTTC
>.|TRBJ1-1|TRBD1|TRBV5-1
CASRTGQGTEAFF
TGCGCCAGCAGGACGGGACAGGGAACTGAAGCTTTCTTT
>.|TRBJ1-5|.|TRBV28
CASSLQGVRQPQHF
TGTGCCAGCAGCCTACAGGGTGTGAGGCAGCCCCAGCATTTT
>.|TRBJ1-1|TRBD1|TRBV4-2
CASSRGQGGRVTTEAFF
TGTGCCAGCAGCCGAGGACAGGGCGGACGGGTGACCACTGAAGCTTTCTTT
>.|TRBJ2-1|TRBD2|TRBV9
CASSVPGASGSNEQFF
TGTGCCAGCAGCGTACCCGGCGCTAGCGGCTCCAATGAGCAGTTCTTC
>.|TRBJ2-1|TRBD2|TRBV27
CASTKGLAGEQFF
TGTGCCAGCACCAAGGGACTAGCGGGTGAGCAGTTCTTC
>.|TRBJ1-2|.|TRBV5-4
CASSLERGSIGYTF
TGTGCCAGCAGCTTGGAGAGAGGAAGCATAGGCTACACCTTC
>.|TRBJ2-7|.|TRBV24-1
CATSESGYEQYF
TGTGCCACCAGTGAATCCGGCTACGAGCAGTACTTC
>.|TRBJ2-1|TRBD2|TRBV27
CASYFLSGLAGDNEQFF
TGTGCCAGCTACTTCTTGTCCGGACTAGCGGGAGACAATGAGCAGTTCTTC
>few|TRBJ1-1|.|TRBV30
CAWRTQGSTEAFF
TGTGCCTGGAGAACCCAGGGGAGTACTGAAGCTTTCTTT
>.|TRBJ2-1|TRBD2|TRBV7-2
CASSRTGTSGTVINEQFF
TGTGCCAGCAGCCGTACCGGGACTAGCGGGACGGTAATCAATGAGCAGTTCTTC
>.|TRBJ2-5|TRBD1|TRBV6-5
CASSSRTGRVVETQYF
TGTGCCAGCAGTTCCAGGACAGGGAGAGTTGTGGAGACCCAGTACTTC
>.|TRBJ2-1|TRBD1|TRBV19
CASSMTGTGGKNEQFF
TGTGCCAGTAGTATGACCGGGACAGGGGGAAAGAATGAGCAGTTCTTC
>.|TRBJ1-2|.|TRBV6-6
CASTPVGTGGYTF
TGTGCCAGCACCCCCGTGGGTACGGGGGGCTACACCTTC
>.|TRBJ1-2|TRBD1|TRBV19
CASNRGLNYGYTF
TGTGCCAGTAACAGGGGTCTCAACTATGGCTACACCTTC
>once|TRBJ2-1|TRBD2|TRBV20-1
CSASGAGGTRSYNEQFF
TGCAGTGCTAGTGGCGCGGGAGGAACGAGGTCCTACAATGAGCAGTTCTTC
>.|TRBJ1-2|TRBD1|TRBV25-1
CASKGQGRESGYTF
TGTGCCAGCAAGGGACAGGGTAGAGAATCGGGCTACACCTTC
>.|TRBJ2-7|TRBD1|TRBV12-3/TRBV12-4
CASSLGQGYEQYF
TGTGCCAGCAGTCTCGGACAGGGGTACGAGCAGTACTTC
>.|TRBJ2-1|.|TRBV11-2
CASRPPGGLNEQFF
TGTGCCAGCAGGCCCCCGGGGGGCCTTAATGAGCAGTTCTTC
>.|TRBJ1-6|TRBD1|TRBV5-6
CASSLRQGANNSPLHF
TGTGCCAGCAGCCTTAGACAGGGGGCCAATAATTCACCCCTCCACTTT
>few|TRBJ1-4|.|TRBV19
CASSIPRGEKLFF
TGTGCCAGTAGTATACCTCGAGGTGAAAAACTGTTTTTT
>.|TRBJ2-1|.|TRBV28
CASSSPDRSSYNEQFF
TGTGCCAGCAGTTCCCCAGACAGGAGCTCCTACAATGAGCAGTTCTTC
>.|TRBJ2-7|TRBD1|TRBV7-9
CASSSGTGFYEQYF
TGTGCCAGCAGTTCCGGGACAGGATTCTACGAGCAGTACTTC
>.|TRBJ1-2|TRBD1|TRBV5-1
CASSLALTGGGGYTF
TGCGCCAGCAGCTTGGCGCTTACAGGGGGCGGCGGCTACACCTTC
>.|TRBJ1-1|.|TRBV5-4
CASSFGGKAFF
TGTGCCAGCAGCTTCGGGGGAAAAGCTTTCTTT
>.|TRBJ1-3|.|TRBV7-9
CASSLGPGDGRGNTIYF
TGTGCCAGCAGCCTCGGCCCAGGGGATGGGCGTGGAAACACCATATATTTT
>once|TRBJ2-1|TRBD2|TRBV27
CASSLLGRGRPGLASQYNEQFF
TGTGCCAGCAGTTTATTGGGTCGAGGACGGCCGGGACTAGCTTCTCAGTACAATGAGCAGTTCTTC